One and the same sample provided the 27 T cell receptor beta chains below, sequenced in a study of cytomegalovirus exposure and HLA in healthy donors. 60 Vbeta and 13 Jbeta primers were used in PCR. Method: immunoSEQ multiplex PCR; TCRdb's copy keeps in-frame clones and lacks some. The repertoire consists of 250,000 to 350,000 clones, with around 90% occurring once and the leading ten covering about 2%. Source material: PBMCs. The receptors originated from a woman between 18 and 29 years old in good health and CMV-seronegative.

This chain joins TRBV25-1 and TRBJ2-7; the D gene is possibly TRBD1 (6 bases). The ends were cut back, 4 bases at V and 3 bases at J, with 10 bases in the middle. Germline V CDR1 and CDR2: MGHDK, SYGVNS. There are 13 residues in the CDR3. Here the CDR3 DNA reads TGTGCCAGCAGTGGGCGGACAGTCTACGAGCAGTACTTC. It translates to CASSGRTVYEQYF.

The chain combines TRBV6-5 with TRBJ2-7, with 8 bases lining up with TRBD1. The germline V gene has CDR1 MNHEY and CDR2 SVGAGI. The CDR3 consists of 15 residues. V lost 6 bases, J lost 3 bases, and 10 bases stayed unmatched. The CDR3 DNA sequence: TGTGCCAGCAGGGAAAAAACAGGGGGAATCTACGAGCAGTACTTC. Protein sequence: CASREKTGGIYEQYF.

The sample holds one count of this clone. The chain carries TRBV7-8 and TRBJ1-2; D possibly corresponds to TRBD1 (5 bases). The CDR3 is made up of 16 amino acids. Germline V gives CDR1 SGHVS, CDR2 FQNEAQ. Trimming removed 3 bases at V and 8 bases at J, with 22 bases between. CDR3 sequence reads: CASSFHLSGGLEGYTF. In nucleotides, the CDR3 is TGTGCCAGCAGCTTTCACCTCTCGGGGGGATTAGAGGGCTACACCTTC.

This rearrangement joins TRBV10-3 to TRBJ1-5; D is ambiguous. Germline assignment: CDR1 ENHRY and CDR2 SYGVKD. V lost 0 bases to trimming and J lost 4 bases, with 7 bases between them. This CDR3 comprises 14 residues. CDR3 in DNA: TGTGCCATCAGTGAGTCGGTTACAAATCAGCCCCAGCATTTT. It codes for CAISESVTNQPQHF.

A note on this clone: The same CDR3 also results from other DNA sequences found in this sample. J is TRBJ1-1 and V is TRBV2; no reliable D call. From germline, CDR1 is SNHLY and CDR2 FYNNEI. Trimming removed 4 bases from V and 2 bases from J, with 5 bases in between. This CDR3 spans 12 amino acids. The CDR3 protein is CASSVHNTEAFF. CDR3 DNA: TGTGCCAGCAGTGTTCATAACACTGAAGCTTTCTTT.

The gene calls are TRBV29-1 and TRBJ2-7; 7 nucleotides line up with TRBD1. The CDR3 covers 15 residues. Trimming took 1 base from V and 4 from J; bases not matched to a gene: 10. Germline assignment: CDR1 SQVTM and CDR2 ANQGSEA. CDR3 amino acids: CSVEAQVGDSYEQYF. DNA for the CDR3: TGCAGCGTTGAAGCCCAGGTAGGGGACAGTTACGAGCAGTACTTC.

In this sample, this clone turned up once. The rearrangement joins TRBV9 to TRBJ2-2; TRBD2 is a possible D gene (6 bases). V lost 4 bases to trimming and J lost 4 bases, with 23 bases between them. The CDR3 length is 18 residues. Germline assignment: CDR1 SGDLS and CDR2 YYNGEE. CDR3 residues: CASSRSGGLGVGTGELFF. The CDR3 nucleotides read TGTGCCAGCAGCCGTAGTGGAGGGCTTGGGGTGGGCACCGGGGAGCTGTTTTTT.

This chain uses TRBV2 with TRBJ1-5, with no clear D. Trimming cost V 4 bases and J 0 bases, with 13 bases left between them. This CDR3 has 16 amino acids. Germline CDR1 SNHLY, CDR2 FYNNEI. The CDR3 sequence is CASSASVPNSNQPQHF. Written as DNA, the CDR3 is TGTGCCAGCAGTGCCTCGGTTCCGAATAGCAATCAGCCCCAGCATTTT.

V is TRBV7-8 and J is TRBJ1-1, with D hard to call. The CDR3 covers 16 residues. V lost 0 bases to trimming and J lost 1 base, with 12 bases between them. CDR1 and CDR2 (germline): SGHVS, FQNEAQ. The CDR3 DNA sequence: TGTGCCAGCAGCTTAGCGAACGTGATGGCGAACACTGAAGCTTTCTTT. Amino acids: CASSLANVMANTEAFF. Based on the CDR3 plus reference TRBV7-8 and TRBJ1-1, the full variable domain is GAGVSQSPRYKVAKRGQDVALRCDPISGHVSLFWYQQALGQGPEFLTYFQNEAQLDKSGLPSDRFFAERPEGSVSTLKIQRTQQEDSAVYLCASSLANVMANTEAFFGQGTRLTVV.

Only one count was recorded for this clone. The chain couples TRBV5-1 to TRBJ2-3, with D maybe TRBD1 (6 bases). Germline CDR1 and CDR2: SGHRS and YFSETQ. This CDR3 is built from 14 residues. V was clipped by 4 bases and J by 2 bases, with 11 bases between them. For the CDR3, the DNA is TGCGCCAGCAGCGTTCGACAGGACACAGATACGCAGTATTTT. It is translated as CASSVRQDTDTQYF. Together with reference TRBV5-1 and TRBJ2-3, the CDR3 gives the full variable domain: KAGVTQTPRYLIKTRGQQVTLSCSPISGHRSVSWYQQTPGQGLQFLFEYFSETQRNKGNFPGRFSGRQFSNSRSEMNVSTLELGDSALYLCASSVRQDTDTQYFGPGTRLTVL.

The genes are TRBV10-1 and TRBJ1-3; tentative D call: TRBD1 (5 bases). The V and J ends lost 0 bases and 0 bases respectively, with 15 bases between them. The CDR3 sequence is 18 residues long. CDR1 is WNHNN and CDR2 is SYGVQD in the germline V gene (reference sequence). CDR3 protein: CASSESGRAWSSGNTIYF. CDR3 bases: TGCGCCAGCAGTGAGTCTGGCAGGGCCTGGAGCTCTGGAAACACCATATATTTT.

The chain uses TRBV30 and TRBJ2-2; 9 bases agree with TRBD2. CDR1 and CDR2 (germline): GTSNPN, SVGIG (reference sequence). The trim removed 6 bases at V and 4 bases at J, leaving 6 bases unmatched. The CDR3 contains 14 residues. CDR3 protein: CACPGLAITGELFF. The CDR3 coding sequence is TGTGCCTGTCCGGGACTAGCTATCACCGGGGAGCTGTTTTTT.

The genes are TRBV7-2 and TRBJ2-1; 7 bases align to TRBD1. This CDR3 comprises 13 residues. V gave up 5 bases and J gave up 6 bases; unmatched junction bases: 4. CDR1 SGHTA and CDR2 FQGNSA come from the germline V gene. CDR3 nucleotides: TGTGCCAGCAGCCGGGACAGATTCAATGAGCAGTTCTTC. This codes for CASSRDRFNEQFF. Full variable domain (missing parts from reference TRBV7-2 and TRBJ2-1): GAGVSQSPSNKVTEKGKDVELRCDPISGHTALYWYRQSLGQGLEFLIYFQGNSAPDKSGLPSDRFSAERTGGSVSTLTIQRTQQEDSAVYLCASSRDRFNEQFFGPGTRLTVL.

J is TRBJ2-5 and V is TRBV14, with 9 bases aligning to TRBD1. V dropped 0 bases and J dropped 4; count of bases not matched to a gene: 9. This CDR3 has 17 amino acids. The V gene's germline CDR1 is SGHDN and CDR2 FVKESK. The CDR3, as DNA: TGTGCCAGCAGCCAAGATTGGACAGGGGCGGTGGGAGAGACCCAGTACTTC. Translating it yields CASSQDWTGAVGETQYF.

The chain joins TRBV19 to TRBJ2-1, with 8 bases identical to TRBD2. The CDR3 is made up of 15 amino acids. The trim removed 3 bases at V and 13 bases at J, leaving 14 bases unmatched. Germline V gives CDR1 LNHDA, CDR2 SQIVND (reference sequence). The CDR3 sequence is CASSIRRLDGGAQFF. The CDR3 nucleotides read TGTGCCAGTAGTATTAGACGTTTGGACGGGGGGGCCCAGTTCTTC.

V gene TRBV5-4 combines with J gene TRBJ1-4; D gene unclear. Germline V CDR1 and CDR2: SGHNT, YYREEE (reference sequence). CDR3 length: 14 residues. V dropped 2 bases and J dropped 2 bases, with 7 bases sitting between them. CDR3 coding DNA: TGTGCCAGCAGCTTAGGAGCTACTAATGAAAAACTGTTTTTT. Translated: CASSLGATNEKLFF.

The sample holds one count of this clone. A read error may account for a junction end that differs from germline. J is TRBJ2-7 and V is TRBV25-1; 10 bases are shared with TRBD1. From germline, CDR1 is MGHDK and CDR2 SYGVNS. CDR3 length: 12 residues. CDR3 sequence: CASSELGQGQQF. DNA of the CDR3: TGTGCCAGCAGTGAATTGGGACAGGGGCAACAATTC.

The V call is TRBV5-1, the J call TRBJ2-7; D not resolved. Trimming shortened V by 0 bases and J by 0 bases, and 7 bases separated the two germline ends. The germline CDR1 and CDR2 sequences are SGHRS and YFSETQ. CDR3 length: 14 amino acids. The CDR3 loop reads CASSLAPTSYEQYF. In DNA form, the CDR3 reads TGCGCCAGCAGCTTGGCACCTACCTCCTACGAGCAGTACTTC. Full variable domain (rest looked up from reference TRBV5-1 and TRBJ2-7): KAGVTQTPRYLIKTRGQQVTLSCSPISGHRSVSWYQQTPGQGLQFLFEYFSETQRNKGNFPGRFSGRQFSNSRSEMNVSTLELGDSALYLCASSLAPTSYEQYFGPGTRLTVT.

The chain links TRBV5-8 to TRBJ2-5; D is undetermined. Trimming cost V 1 base and J 2 bases, with 9 bases left between them. This CDR3 contains 14 residues. Germline CDR1 and CDR2: SGHTS and YDEGEE. The CDR3 DNA reads as TGTGCCAGCAGCTTGCACAGAATTCAAGAGACCCAGTACTTC. Amino acid sequence: CASSLHRIQETQYF.

The genes are TRBV6-1 and TRBJ2-1, with 7 bases matching TRBD2. Germline CDR1 MNHNS, CDR2 SASEGT. This CDR3 is 16 amino acids long. V was clipped by 0 bases and J by 5 bases; unmatched bases: 7. Here the CDR3 reads CASSEAVRLANNEQFF. Here the CDR3 DNA reads TGTGCCAGCAGTGAAGCTGTGAGACTAGCAAACAATGAGCAGTTCTTC.

The CDR3 DNA reads as TGTGCCAGCAGCTTAGTTAGCTCCTACAATGAGCAGTTCTTC. Translated, it gives CASSLVSSYNEQFF. This rearrangement joins TRBV7-8 to TRBJ2-1; D is undetermined. The CDR3 contains 14 residues. From germline, CDR1 is SGHVS and CDR2 FQNEAQ. V gave up 1 base and J gave up 0 bases, with 4 bases separating them.

This clone has a handful of counts. Here the CDR3 reads CASSLWATSHEQFF. The CDR3 DNA is TGTGCCAGCAGTCTCTGGGCCACGTCCCATGAGCAGTTCTTC. The chain employs TRBV6-6 and TRBJ2-1; D gene uncertain. From germline, CDR1 is MNHNY and CDR2 SVGAGI (reference sequence). V was trimmed by 5 bases and J by 8 bases, leaving 16 bases between them. The CDR3 covers 14 residues.

V and J are TRBV5-8 and TRBJ2-3; D uncertain. The V and J ends lost 4 bases and 2 bases respectively, with 5 bases between them. Germline V gene sequence: CDR1 SGHTS, CDR2 YDEGEE. This CDR3 has 12 residues. The CDR3 loop reads CASSIYTDTQYF. CDR3 sequence (DNA): TGTGCCAGCAGCATCTACACAGATACGCAGTATTTT.

V usage is TRBV4-2 and J usage is TRBJ2-1; weak D call: TRBD2 (5 bases). The CDR3 extends over 16 amino acids. CDR1 is LGHNA and CDR2 is YNFKEQ in the germline V gene. V was trimmed by 1 base and J by 3 bases, leaving 13 bases between them. The CDR3 loop is CASSQASRVLYNEQFF. The CDR3 nucleotides read TGTGCCAGCAGCCAAGCCTCGAGGGTCCTCTACAATGAGCAGTTCTTC.

The rearrangement links TRBV5-1 to TRBJ2-7, with D possibly matching TRBD2 (6 bases). V was pared by 1 base and J by 4 bases, with 9 bases between. Per germline, CDR1 SGHRS and CDR2 YFSETQ. This CDR3 has 13 residues. CDR3 sequence (DNA): TGCGCCAGCAGCTTGTTGGAGGGATACGAGCAGTACTTC. Encoded protein: CASSLLEGYEQYF.

The CDR3 coding sequence is TGTGCCAGCAGTGGTGACGGGGAGATCACAGATACGCAGTATTTT. This codes for CASSGDGEITDTQYF. The chain uses TRBV2 and TRBJ2-3, with D possibly matching TRBD2 (5 bases). The V end was cut by 4 bases, the J end by 2 bases, with 13 bases between. This CDR3 comprises 15 residues. Germline CDR1 is SNHLY and CDR2 is FYNNEI.

This rearrangement joins TRBV9 to TRBJ2-1, with 11 bases matching TRBD2. The CDR3 covers 15 residues. Per the germline V gene, CDR1 is SGDLS and CDR2 is YYNGEE. J lost 4 bases, V lost 6 bases, and 6 bases had no gene match. The CDR3 sequence is CASTPRTSGYNEQFF. In DNA, the CDR3 is TGTGCCAGCACCCCTAGGACTAGCGGGTACAATGAGCAGTTCTTC.